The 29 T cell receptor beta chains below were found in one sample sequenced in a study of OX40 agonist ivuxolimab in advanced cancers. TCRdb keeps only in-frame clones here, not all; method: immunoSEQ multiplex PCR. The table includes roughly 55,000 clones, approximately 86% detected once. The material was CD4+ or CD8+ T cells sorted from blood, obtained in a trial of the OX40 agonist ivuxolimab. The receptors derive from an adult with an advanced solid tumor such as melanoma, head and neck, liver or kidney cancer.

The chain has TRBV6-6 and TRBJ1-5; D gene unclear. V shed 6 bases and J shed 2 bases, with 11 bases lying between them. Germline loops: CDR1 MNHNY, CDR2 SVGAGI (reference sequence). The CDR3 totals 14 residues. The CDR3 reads CASRSWDGNQPQHF. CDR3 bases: TGTGCCAGCAGGTCTTGGGATGGCAATCAGCCCCAGCATTTT.

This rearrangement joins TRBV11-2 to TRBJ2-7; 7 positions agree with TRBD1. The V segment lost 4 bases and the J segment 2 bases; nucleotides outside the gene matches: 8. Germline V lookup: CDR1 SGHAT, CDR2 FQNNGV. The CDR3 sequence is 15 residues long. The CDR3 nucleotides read TGTGCCAGCAGCTCGTCCGGGACAGCCACCTACGAGCAGTACTTC. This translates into CASSSSGTATYEQYF.

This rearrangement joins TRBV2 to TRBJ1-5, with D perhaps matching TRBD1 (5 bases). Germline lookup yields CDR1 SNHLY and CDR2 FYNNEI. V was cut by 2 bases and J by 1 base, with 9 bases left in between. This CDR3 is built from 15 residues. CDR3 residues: CASSESRGSNQPQHF. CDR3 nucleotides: TGTGCCAGCAGTGAATCGCGGGGGAGCAATCAGCCCCAGCATTTT.

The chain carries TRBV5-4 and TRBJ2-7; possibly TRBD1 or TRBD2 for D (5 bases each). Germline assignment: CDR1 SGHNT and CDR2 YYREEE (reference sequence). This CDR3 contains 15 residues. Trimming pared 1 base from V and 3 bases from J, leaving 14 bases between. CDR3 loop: CASSLLGDVLYEQYF. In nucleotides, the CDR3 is TGTGCCAGCAGCTTGCTCGGGGACGTACTCTACGAGCAGTACTTC.

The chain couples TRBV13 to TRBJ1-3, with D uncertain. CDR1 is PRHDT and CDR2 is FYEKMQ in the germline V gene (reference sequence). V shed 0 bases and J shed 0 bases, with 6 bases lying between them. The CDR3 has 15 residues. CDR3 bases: TGTGCCAGCAGCTTAGGGATGATCTCTGGAAACACCATATATTTT. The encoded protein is CASSLGMISGNTIYF.

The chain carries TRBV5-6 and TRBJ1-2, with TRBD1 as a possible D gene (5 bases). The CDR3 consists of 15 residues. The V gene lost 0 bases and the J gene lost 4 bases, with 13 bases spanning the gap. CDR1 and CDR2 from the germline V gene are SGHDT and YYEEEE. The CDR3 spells CASSLAGGAGYGYTF. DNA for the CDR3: TGTGCCAGCAGCTTGGCAGGAGGGGCCGGCTATGGCTACACCTTC.

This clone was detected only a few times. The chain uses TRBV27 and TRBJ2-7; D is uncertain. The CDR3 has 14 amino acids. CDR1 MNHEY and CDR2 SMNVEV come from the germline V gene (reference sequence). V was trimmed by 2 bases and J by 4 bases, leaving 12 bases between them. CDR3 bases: TGTGCCAGCAGTTTAAACCCGGACGGGTACGAGCAGTACTTC. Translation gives CASSLNPDGYEQYF.

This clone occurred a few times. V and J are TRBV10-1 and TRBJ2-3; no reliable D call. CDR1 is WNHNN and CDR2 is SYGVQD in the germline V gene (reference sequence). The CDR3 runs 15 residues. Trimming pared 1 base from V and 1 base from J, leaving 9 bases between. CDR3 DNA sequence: TGCGCCAGCAGTGAGTTGACGGGTCGCACAGATACGCAGTATTTT. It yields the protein CASSELTGRTDTQYF.

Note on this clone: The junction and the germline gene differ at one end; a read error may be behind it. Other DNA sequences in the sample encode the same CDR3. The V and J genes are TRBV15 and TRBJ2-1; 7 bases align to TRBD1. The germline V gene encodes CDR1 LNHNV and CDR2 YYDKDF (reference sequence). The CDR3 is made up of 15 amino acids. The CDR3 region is CATSSHRQGINEQFF. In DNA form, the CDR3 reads TGTGCCACCAGCAGCCATAGACAGGGAATCAATGAACAGTTCTTC. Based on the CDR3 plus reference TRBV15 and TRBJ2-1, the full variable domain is DAMVIQNPRYQVTQFGKPVTLSCSQTLNHNVMYWYQQKSSQAPKLLFHYYDKDFNNEADTPDNFQSRRPNTSFCFLDIRSPGLGDTAMYLCATSSHRQGINEQFFGPGTRLTVL.

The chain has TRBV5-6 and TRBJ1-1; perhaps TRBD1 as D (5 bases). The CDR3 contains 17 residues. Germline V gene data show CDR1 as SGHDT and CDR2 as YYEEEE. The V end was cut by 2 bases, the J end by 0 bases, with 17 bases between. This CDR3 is CASSLHETDSMNTEAFF. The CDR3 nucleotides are TGTGCCAGCAGCTTACATGAGACAGACTCAATGAACACTGAAGCTTTCTTT.

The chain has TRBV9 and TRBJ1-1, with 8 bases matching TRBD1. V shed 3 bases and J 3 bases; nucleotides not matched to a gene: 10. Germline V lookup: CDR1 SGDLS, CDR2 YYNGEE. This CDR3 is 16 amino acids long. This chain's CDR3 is CASSAILRGPDTEAFF. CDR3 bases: TGTGCCAGCAGCGCCATTCTCAGGGGGCCTGACACTGAAGCTTTCTTT.

The CDR3 nucleotides are TGTGCCAGCAGCCCGCGGGACACAGGTCTGAACACTGAAGCTTTCTTT. Residues: CASSPRDTGLNTEAFF. J is TRBJ1-1 and V is TRBV7-2, with D maybe TRBD1 (6 bases). The germline V gene has CDR1 SGHTA and CDR2 FQGNSA. Trimming removed 5 bases from V and 0 bases from J, with 16 bases in between. The CDR3 has 16 amino acids.

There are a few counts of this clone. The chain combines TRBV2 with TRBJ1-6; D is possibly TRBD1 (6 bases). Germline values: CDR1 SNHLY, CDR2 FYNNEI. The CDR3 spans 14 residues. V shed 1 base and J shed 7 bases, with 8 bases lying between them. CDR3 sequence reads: CASSEGQGNSPLHF. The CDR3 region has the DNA TGTGCCAGCAGTGAAGGGCAGGGGAATTCACCCCTCCACTTT.

The CDR3 here is CASSGRDLGYGYTF. DNA for the CDR3: TGTGCCAGCAGTGGGAGGGACCTAGGCTATGGCTACACCTTC. V and J are TRBV6-1 and TRBJ1-2, with D perhaps TRBD1 (5 bases). The CDR3 is 14 amino acids. The V end lost 4 bases, the J end lost 4 bases, and 13 bases lay between the germline ends. The germline V gene has CDR1 MNHNS and CDR2 SASEGT.

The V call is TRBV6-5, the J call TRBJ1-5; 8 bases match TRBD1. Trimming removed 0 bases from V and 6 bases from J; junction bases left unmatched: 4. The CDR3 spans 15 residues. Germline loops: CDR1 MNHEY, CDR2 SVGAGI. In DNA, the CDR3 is TGTGCCAGCAGTTACTCGAGTACAGGGGGTCAGCCCCAGCATTTT. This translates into CASSYSSTGGQPQHF.

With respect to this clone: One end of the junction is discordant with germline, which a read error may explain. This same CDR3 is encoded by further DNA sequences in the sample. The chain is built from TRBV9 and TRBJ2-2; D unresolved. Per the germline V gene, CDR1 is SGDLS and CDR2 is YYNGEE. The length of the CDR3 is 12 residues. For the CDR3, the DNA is TGTGCAAGCAGCCCTGGGGCCGGGGAGCTGTTTTTT. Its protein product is CASSPGAGELFF.

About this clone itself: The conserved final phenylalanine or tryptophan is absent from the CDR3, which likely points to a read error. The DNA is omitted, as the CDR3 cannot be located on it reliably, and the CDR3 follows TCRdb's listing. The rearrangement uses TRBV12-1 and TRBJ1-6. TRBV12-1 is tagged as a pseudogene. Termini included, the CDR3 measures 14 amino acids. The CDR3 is CASTKSSYNSPLHL.

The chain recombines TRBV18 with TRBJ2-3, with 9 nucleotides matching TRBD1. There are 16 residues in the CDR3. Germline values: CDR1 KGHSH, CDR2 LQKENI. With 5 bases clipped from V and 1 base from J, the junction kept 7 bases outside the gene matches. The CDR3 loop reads CASSSPDRGGTDTQYF. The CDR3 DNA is TGTGCCAGCTCATCCCCGGACAGGGGCGGCACAGATACGCAGTATTTT.

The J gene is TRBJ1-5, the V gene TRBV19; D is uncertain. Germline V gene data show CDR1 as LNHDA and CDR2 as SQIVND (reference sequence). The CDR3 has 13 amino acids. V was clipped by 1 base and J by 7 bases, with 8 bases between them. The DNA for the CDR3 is TGTGCCAGTAGTATAGGGGGATTCCAGCCCCAGCATTTT. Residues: CASSIGGFQPQHF.

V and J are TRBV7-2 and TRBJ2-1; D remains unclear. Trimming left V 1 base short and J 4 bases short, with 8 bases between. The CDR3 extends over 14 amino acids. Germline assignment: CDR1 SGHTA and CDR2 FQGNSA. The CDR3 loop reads CASSLDGRYNEQFF. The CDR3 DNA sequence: TGTGCCAGCAGCTTAGATGGGCGTTACAATGAGCAGTTCTTC.

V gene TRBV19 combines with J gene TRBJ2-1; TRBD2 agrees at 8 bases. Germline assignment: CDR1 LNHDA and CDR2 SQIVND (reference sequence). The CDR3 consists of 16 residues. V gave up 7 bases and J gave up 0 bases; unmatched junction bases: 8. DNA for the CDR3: TGTGCCAGTACGCGCGGGGGGCTCAGCTCCTACAATGAGCAGTTCTTC. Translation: CASTRGGLSSYNEQFF.

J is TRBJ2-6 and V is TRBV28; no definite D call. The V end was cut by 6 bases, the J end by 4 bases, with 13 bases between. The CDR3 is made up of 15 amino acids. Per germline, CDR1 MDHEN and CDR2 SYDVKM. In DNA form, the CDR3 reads TGTGCCAGCAGCCGGGCGTGGGGAGGGGCCAACGTCCTGACTTTC. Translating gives CASSRAWGGANVLTF.

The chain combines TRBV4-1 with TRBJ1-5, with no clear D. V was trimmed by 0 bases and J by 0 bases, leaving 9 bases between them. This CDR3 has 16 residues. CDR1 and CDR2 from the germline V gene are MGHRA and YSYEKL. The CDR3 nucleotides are TGCGCCAGCAGCCAAGATCGGCAAACTAGCAATCAGCCCCAGCATTTT. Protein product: CASSQDRQTSNQPQHF.

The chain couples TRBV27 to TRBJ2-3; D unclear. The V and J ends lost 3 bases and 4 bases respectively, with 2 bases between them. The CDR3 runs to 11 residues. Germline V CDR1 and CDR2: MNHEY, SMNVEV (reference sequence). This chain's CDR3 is CASSFSDTQYF. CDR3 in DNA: TGTGCCAGCAGTTTCTCAGATACGCAGTATTTT.

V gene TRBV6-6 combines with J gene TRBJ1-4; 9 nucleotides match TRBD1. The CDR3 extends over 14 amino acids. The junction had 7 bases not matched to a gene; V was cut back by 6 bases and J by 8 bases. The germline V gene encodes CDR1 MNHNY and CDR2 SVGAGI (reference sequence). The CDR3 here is CASSLGQGREKLFF. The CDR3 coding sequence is TGTGCCAGCAGCCTGGGACAGGGAAGGGAAAAACTGTTTTTT.

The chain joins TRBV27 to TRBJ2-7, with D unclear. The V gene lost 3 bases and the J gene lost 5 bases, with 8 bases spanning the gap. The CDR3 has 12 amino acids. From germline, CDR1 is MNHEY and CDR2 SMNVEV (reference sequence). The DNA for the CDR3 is TGTGCCAGCAGTTTCTCGGTCGACGAGCAGTACTTC. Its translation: CASSFSVDEQYF.

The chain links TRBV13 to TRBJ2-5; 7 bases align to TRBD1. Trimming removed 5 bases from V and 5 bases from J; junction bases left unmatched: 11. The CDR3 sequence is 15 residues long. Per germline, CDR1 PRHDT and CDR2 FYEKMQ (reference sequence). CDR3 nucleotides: TGTGCCAGCAGCCCACAGGGGTCGTGGCCCGAGACCCAGTACTTC. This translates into CASSPQGSWPETQYF.

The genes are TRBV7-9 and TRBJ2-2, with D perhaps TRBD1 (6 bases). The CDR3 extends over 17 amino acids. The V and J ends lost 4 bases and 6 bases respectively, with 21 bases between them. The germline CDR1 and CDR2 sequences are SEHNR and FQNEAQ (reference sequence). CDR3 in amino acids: CASSSGVGKGTAGELFF. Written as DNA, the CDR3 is TGTGCCAGCAGCTCAGGGGTAGGGAAGGGAACCGCCGGGGAGCTGTTTTTT.

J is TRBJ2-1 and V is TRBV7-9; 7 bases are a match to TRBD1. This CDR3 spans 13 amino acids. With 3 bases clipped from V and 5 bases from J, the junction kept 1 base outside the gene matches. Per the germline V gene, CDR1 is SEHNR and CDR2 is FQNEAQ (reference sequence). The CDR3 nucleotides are TGTGCCAGCAGCTTCAGGGGGAACAATGAGCAGTTCTTC. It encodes CASSFRGNNEQFF.